The 11 T cell receptor beta chains listed next were all sequenced from one sample in a study of T cells in Graves' hyperthyroidism and ophthalmopathy. Amplified TCR beta CDR3 regions came from RNA transcripts. Initially, a first-round RT-PCR of the TCR CDR3 employed the HTBI primer set. Each CDR3 protein is one row after TCRdb ran MiXCR on the multiplex PCR reads. The top ten hold under 15% of the sample, which has around 56,000 distinct CDR3 sequences, about 49% seen once. Sequencing used blood. These receptors originate from a woman under 40 with Graves' ophthalmopathy.

In its sample, this clonotype ranks as medium-sized. The chain recombines TRBV29-1 with TRBJ2-3; the match to TRBD2 covers 13 bases. The CDR3 spans 14 residues. Trimming cost V 6 bases and J 2 bases; bases outside gene matches: 2. Per germline, CDR1 SQVTM and CDR2 ANQGSEA. The CDR3 region has the DNA TGCAGCGTGGGACTAGCGGGGAACACAGATACGCAGTATTTT. Translated: CSVGLAGNTDTQYF.

Judged by abundance, this clonotype is medium-sized (0.01 to 0.1%). The rearrangement links TRBV7-3 to TRBJ1-6; D not certain. CDR1 and CDR2 (germline): SGHTA, FQGTGA. CDR3 length equals 13 residues. V lost 3 bases and J lost 8, with 8 bases in between. CDR3 bases: TGTGCCAGCAGCTTGGTATGGGATTCACCCCTCCACTTT. This encodes CASSLVWDSPLHF.

This clonotype was seen only a few times. The J gene is TRBJ2-3, the V gene TRBV10-1, with D unresolved. Germline values: CDR1 WNHNN, CDR2 SYGVQD (reference sequence). The V end was cut by 6 bases, the J end by 3 bases, with 7 bases between. The CDR3 length is 12 residues. The CDR3 DNA reads TGCGCCAGCAGGGGCCCAACAGATACGCAGTATTTT. Amino acids: CASRGPTDTQYF.

As DNA, the CDR3 is TGTGCCATCAGGACTCCGAACACCGGGGAGCTGTTTTTT. This sequence encodes CAIRTPNTGELFF. This rearrangement joins TRBV24-1 to TRBJ2-2; D is possibly TRBD2 (5 bases). The germline V gene has CDR1 KGHDR and CDR2 SFDVKD. Trimming took 11 bases from V and 0 from J, leaving 9 bases between them. The CDR3 spans 13 residues.

To note about this clonotype: A single base separates this from a much larger clone, so it may be a read error. V and J are TRBV3-1 and TRBJ2-5; D is perhaps TRBD2 (5 bases). Germline V lookup: CDR1 LGHDT, CDR2 YNNKEL (reference sequence). This CDR3 is built from 15 residues. Trimming took 6 bases from V and 5 from J, leaving 19 bases between them. The DNA of the CDR3 is TGTGCCAGCAGGTCCATAGTGGGAGCGTGGGAGACCCAGTACTTC. Its translation: CASRSIVGAWETQYF.

This clonotype was detected many times. The chain combines TRBV9 with TRBJ2-5; unclear D gene. The CDR3 totals 14 residues. Germline V lookup: CDR1 SGDLS, CDR2 YYNGEE. The germline V and J ends were trimmed by 4 bases and 7 bases, with 17 bases remaining between them. CDR3 DNA sequence: TGTGCCAGCAGCCCAATGGGTAGTACGGGGACCCAGTACTTC. Amino acids: CASSPMGSTGTQYF.

This clonotype came up many times. This sequence joins TRBV3-1 and TRBJ2-1; TRBD2 matches at 8 bases. Germline assignment: CDR1 LGHDT and CDR2 YNNKEL (reference sequence). The length of the CDR3 is 14 residues. With V trimmed by 3 bases and J by 9 bases, 7 bases remained unmatched. The chain's CDR3 is CASSQSGSGTEQFF. CDR3 bases: TGTGCCAGCAGCCAGAGTGGTAGCGGGACTGAGCAGTTCTTC.

This clonotype has ten or more counts. The chain carries TRBV19 and TRBJ2-2; no clear D gene. The CDR3 is 11 residues long. V was trimmed by 1 base and J by 6 bases, leaving 0 bases between them. The V gene's germline CDR1 is LNHDA and CDR2 SQIVND (reference sequence). The CDR3 bases are TGTGCCAGTAGTATAGCCGGGGAGCTGTTTTTT. Its translation: CASSIAGELFF.

This clonotype has just a few counts. A read error is possible here, since a much larger clone lies one base away. CDR3 loop: CASSVTPNKSTEAFF. Written as DNA, the CDR3 is TGTGCCAGCAGTGTAACACCCAACAAGAGCACTGAAGCTTTCTTT. The chain carries TRBV6-4 and TRBJ1-1, with unresolved D. The V end was cut by 4 bases, the J end by 4 bases, with 16 bases between. This CDR3 spans 15 amino acids. The V gene's germline CDR1 is MRHNA and CDR2 SNTAGT.

This clonotype was observed many times. CDR3 sequence reads: CASSLDRGINTGELFF. The CDR3 DNA reads as TGTGCCAGCAGCTTAGACCGGGGAATCAACACCGGGGAGCTGTTTTTT. The chain joins TRBV11-2 to TRBJ2-2, with a possible D match to TRBD2 (5 bases). The germline gives CDR1 SGHAT, CDR2 FQNNGV. The CDR3 consists of 16 residues. V lost 0 bases and J 2 bases, leaving 10 bases between the germline ends.

This chain links TRBV5-4 with TRBJ2-7; D is ambiguous. Germline V gene sequence: CDR1 SGHNT, CDR2 YYREEE (reference sequence). V was clipped by 0 bases and J by 9 bases, with 4 bases between them. The CDR3 totals 10 residues. The CDR3 region is CASSLAGQYF. DNA for the CDR3: TGTGCCAGCAGCTTGGCAGGGCAGTACTTC. The whole variable domain, remainder taken from reference TRBV5-4 and TRBJ2-7, is ETGVTQSPTHLIKTRGQQVTLRCSSQSGHNTVSWYQQALGQGPQFIFQYYREEENGRGNFPPRFSGLQFPNYSSELNVNALELDDSALYLCASSLAGQYFGPGTRLTVT.